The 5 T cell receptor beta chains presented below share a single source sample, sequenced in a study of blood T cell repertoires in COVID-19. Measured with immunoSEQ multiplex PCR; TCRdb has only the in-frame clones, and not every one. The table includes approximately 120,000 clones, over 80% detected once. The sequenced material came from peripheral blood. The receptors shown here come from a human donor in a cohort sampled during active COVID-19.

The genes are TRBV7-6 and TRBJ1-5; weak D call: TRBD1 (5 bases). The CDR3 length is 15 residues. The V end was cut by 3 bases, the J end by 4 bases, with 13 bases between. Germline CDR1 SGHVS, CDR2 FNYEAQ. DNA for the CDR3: TGTGCCAGCAGCTTGGGGCGGGGGGTAAATCAGCCCCAGCATTTT. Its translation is CASSLGRGVNQPQHF.

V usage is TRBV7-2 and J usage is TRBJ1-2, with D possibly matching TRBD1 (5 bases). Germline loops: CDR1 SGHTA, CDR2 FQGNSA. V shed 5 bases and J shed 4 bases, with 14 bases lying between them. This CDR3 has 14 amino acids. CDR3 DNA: TGTGCCAGCAGCGCCAGGACACCTAGCTATGGCTACACCTTC. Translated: CASSARTPSYGYTF.

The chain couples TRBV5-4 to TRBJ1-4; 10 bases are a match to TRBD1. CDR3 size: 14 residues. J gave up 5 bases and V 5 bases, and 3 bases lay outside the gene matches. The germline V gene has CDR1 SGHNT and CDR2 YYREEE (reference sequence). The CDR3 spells CASSWDRGNEKLFF. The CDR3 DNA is TGTGCCAGCAGTTGGGACAGGGGAAATGAAAAACTGTTTTTT.

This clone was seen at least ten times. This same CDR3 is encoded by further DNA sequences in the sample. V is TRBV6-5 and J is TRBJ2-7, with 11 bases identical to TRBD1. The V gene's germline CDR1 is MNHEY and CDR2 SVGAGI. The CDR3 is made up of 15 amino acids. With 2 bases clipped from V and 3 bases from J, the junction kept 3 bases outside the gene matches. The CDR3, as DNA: TGTGCCAGCAGTTACGGACAGGGGGCAAGCTACGAGCAGTACTTC. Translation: CASSYGQGASYEQYF.

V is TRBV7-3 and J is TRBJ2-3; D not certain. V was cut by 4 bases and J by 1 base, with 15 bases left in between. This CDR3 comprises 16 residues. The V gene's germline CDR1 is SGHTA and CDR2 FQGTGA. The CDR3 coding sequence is TGTGCCAGCAGCTCGTCTGGCGGAGCCGGCACAGATACGCAGTATTTT. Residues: CASSSSGGAGTDTQYF.